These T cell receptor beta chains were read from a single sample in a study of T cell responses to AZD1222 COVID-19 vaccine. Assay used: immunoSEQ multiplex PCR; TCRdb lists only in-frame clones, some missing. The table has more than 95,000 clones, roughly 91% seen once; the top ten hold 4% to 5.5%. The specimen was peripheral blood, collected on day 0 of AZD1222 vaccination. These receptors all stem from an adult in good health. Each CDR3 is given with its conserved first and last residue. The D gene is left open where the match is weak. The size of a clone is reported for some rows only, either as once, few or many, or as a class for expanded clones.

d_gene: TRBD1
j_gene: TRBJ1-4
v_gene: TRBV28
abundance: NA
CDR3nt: TGTGCCAGCAGTTTTTTCGGGACAGCCAGAAATGAAAAACTGTTTTTT
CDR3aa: CASSFFGTARNEKLFF

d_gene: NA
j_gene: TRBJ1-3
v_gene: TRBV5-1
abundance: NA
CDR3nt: TGCGCCAGCAGCGAGCTGAGCTCTGGAAACACCATATATTTT
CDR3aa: CASSELSSGNTIYF

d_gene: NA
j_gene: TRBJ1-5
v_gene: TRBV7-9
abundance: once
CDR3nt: TGTGCCAGCAGCTTAGTACTGGGTGTCGATAGCAATCAGCCCCAGCATTTT
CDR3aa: CASSLVLGVDSNQPQHF

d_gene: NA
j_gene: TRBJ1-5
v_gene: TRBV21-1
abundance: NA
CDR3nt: TGTGCCAGCAGCAAAGTGGAGGTTCGCAATCAGCCCCAGCATTTT
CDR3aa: CASSKVEVRNQPQHF

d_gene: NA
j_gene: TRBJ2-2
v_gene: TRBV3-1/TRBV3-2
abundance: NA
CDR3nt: TGTGCCAGCAGCCAACCGGGACGGGGGCTGTTTTTT
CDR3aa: CASSQPGRGLFF

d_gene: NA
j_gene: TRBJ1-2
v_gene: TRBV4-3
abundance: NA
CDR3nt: TGCGCCAGCAGCCAAGTAAGGGGCCCCACTAACTATGGCTACACCTTC
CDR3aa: CASSQVRGPTNYGYTF

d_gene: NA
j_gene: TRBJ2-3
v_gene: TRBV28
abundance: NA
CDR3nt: TGTGCCAGCAGTTTTCGTGAAACGGGGGCCGGAGATACGCAGTATTTT
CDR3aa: CASSFRETGAGDTQYF

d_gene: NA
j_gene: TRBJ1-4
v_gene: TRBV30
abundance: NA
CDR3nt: TGTGCCTGGAGCACCGGGGGAGGAAAACTGTTTTTT
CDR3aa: CAWSTGGGKLFF

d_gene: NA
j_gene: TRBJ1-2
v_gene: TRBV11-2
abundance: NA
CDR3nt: TGTGCCAGCAGCTTAACAGCTTTTTATGGCTACACCTTC
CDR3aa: CASSLTAFYGYTF

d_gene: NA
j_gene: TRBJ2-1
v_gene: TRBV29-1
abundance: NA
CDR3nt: TGCAGCGTTGATACGGGGGCGACCTACAATGAGCAGTTCTTC
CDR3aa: CSVDTGATYNEQFF

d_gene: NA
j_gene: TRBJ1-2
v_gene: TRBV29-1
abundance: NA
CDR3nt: TGCAGCGTTGCTGGGACCGCGGGTGGCTACACCTTC
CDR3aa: CSVAGTAGGYTF

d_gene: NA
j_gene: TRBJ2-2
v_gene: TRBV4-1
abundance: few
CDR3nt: TGCGCCAGCAGCCAGGGGGCAGGGGTTTTCGCCGGGGAGCTGTTTTTT
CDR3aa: CASSQGAGVFAGELFF

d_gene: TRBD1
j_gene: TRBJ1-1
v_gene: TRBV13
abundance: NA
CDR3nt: TGTGCCAGCAGCGAAGGGACAGCCGAAGCTTTCTTT
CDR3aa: CASSEGTAEAFF

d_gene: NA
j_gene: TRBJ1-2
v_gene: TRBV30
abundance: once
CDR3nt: TGTGCCTGGAGTCATTGGAGAAACTATGGCTACACCTTC
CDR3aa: CAWSHWRNYGYTF

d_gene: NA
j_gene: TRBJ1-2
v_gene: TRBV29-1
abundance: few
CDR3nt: TGCAGCGTTGAGTTTGGGCAGACCTATGGCTACACCTTC
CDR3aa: CSVEFGQTYGYTF